This T cell receptor beta chain appears in the sequencing data of a study of immune cell composition in non-small cell lung cancer. Study as a whole: Tumours were mainly lung adenocarcinoma or squamous cell carcinoma. General study findings and limits: 60% to 75% of squamous and 33% of adenocarcinoma cases had tumour-associated clones >0.5%. In adenocarcinoma, maximal tumour-associated clone frequency tracked TIL tumour reactivity.

TCRdb's table, derived via immunoSEQ multiplex PCR, lists solely in-frame clones and lacks some. The data show roughly 3,100 clones, with roughly 89% seen just once and around 12% held by the top ten. With respect to this clone: The antigen is unknown.

The germline CDR1 and CDR2 sequences are SGHDT and YYEEEE. J was trimmed by 3 bases and V by 4 bases; bases with no gene match: 6. CDR3 size: 15 residues. Normal lung was taken at the farthest possible site, at least 3 cm from tumour. The clonotype originates from a human donor with non-small cell lung cancer. Input material: non-adjacent lung tissue. The genes are TRBV5-6 and TRBJ2-7; 11 bases are shared with TRBD1. The DNA for the CDR3 is TGTGCCAGCAGCCTGGGGACAGGGGGAGGCTACGAGCAGTACTTC. Translated: CASSLGTGGGYEQYF.